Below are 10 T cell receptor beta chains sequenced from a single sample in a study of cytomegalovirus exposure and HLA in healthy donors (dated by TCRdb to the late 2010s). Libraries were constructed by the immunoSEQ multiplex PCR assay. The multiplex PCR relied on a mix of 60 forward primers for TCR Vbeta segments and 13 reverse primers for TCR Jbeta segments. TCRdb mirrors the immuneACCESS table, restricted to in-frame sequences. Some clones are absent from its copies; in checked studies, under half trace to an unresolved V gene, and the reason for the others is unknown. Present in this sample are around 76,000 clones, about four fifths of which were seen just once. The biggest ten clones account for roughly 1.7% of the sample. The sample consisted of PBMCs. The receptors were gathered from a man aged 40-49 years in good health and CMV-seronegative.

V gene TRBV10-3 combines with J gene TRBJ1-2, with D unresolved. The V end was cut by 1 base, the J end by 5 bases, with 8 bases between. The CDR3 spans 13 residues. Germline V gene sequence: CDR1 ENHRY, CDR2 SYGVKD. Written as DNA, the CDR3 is TGTGCCATCAGTGAGTACACAGAGTATGGCTACACCTTC. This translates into CAISEYTEYGYTF.

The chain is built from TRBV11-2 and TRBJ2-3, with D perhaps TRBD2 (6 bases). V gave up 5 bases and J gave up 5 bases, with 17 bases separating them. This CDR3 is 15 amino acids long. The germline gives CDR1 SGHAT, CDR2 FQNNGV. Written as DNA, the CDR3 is TGTGCCAGCAGCCGGGACTCCCAACTGGGAGATACGCAGTATTTT. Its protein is CASSRDSQLGDTQYF.

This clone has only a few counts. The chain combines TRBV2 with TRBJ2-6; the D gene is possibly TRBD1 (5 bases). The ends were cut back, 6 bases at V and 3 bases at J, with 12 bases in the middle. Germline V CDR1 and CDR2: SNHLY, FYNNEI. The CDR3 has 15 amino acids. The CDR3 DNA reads TGTGCCAGCAGCGCCACAGGTGGTGGGGCCAACGTCCTGACTTTC. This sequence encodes CASSATGGGANVLTF. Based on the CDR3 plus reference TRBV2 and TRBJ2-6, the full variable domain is EPEVTQTPSHQVTQMGQEVILRCVPISNHLYFYWYRQILGQKVEFLVSFYNNEISEKSEIFDDQFSVERPDGSNFTLKIRSTKLEDSAMYFCASSATGGGANVLTFGAGSRLTVL.

In DNA, the CDR3 is TGTGCCAGCAGTTTAAGGGCGGGGATGACTGAAGCTTTCTTT. It yields the protein CASSLRAGMTEAFF. The chain combines TRBV27 with TRBJ1-1, with D uncertain. The CDR3 runs 14 residues. V lost 2 bases and J lost 5, with 12 bases in between. CDR1 MNHEY and CDR2 SMNVEV come from the germline V gene (reference sequence).

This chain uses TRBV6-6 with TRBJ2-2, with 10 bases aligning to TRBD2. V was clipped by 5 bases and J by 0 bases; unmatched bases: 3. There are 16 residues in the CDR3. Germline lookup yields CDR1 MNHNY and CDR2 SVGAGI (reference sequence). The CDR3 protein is CASSLAGVTNTGELFF. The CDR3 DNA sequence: TGTGCCAGCAGTCTAGCGGGAGTCACGAACACCGGGGAGCTGTTTTTT.

The CDR3 DNA reads as TGTGCCCGCCGGGACTGGAATGAGCAGTTCTTC. It yields the protein CARRDWNEQFF. V gene TRBV2 combines with J gene TRBJ2-1; weak D call: TRBD2 (6 bases). CDR3 size: 11 residues. V was shortened by 11 bases and J by 7 bases, with 12 bases between the two germline ends. CDR1 is SNHLY, CDR2 FYNNEI, per germline.

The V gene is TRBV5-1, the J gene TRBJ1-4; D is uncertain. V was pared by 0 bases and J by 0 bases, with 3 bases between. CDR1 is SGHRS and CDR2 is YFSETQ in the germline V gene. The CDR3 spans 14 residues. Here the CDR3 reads CASSLVATNEKLFF. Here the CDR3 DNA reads TGCGCCAGCAGCTTGGTCGCAACTAATGAAAAACTGTTTTTT.

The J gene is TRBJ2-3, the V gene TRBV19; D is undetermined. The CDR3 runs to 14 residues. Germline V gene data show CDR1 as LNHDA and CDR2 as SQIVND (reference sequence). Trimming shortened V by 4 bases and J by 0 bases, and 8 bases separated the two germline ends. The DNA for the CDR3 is TGTGCCAGTAGTACCAGCGTTAGCACAGATACGCAGTATTTT. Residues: CASSTSVSTDTQYF.

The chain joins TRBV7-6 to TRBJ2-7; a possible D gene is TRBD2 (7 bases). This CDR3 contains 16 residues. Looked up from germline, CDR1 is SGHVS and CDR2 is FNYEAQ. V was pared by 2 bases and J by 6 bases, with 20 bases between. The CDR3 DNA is TGTGCCAGCAGCTTATTGGCGGGGGCGGGCGGGAGCGAGCAGTACTTC. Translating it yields CASSLLAGAGGSEQYF.

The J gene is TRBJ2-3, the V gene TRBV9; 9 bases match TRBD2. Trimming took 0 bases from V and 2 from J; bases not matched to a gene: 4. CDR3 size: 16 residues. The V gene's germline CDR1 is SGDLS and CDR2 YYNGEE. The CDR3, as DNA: TGTGCCAGCAGCGTAGATCCTAGCGGGGTCACAGATACGCAGTATTTT. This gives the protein CASSVDPSGVTDTQYF.